The sequence of this T cell receptor beta chain was determined in a study of T cell repertoires in cytomegalovirus infection. TCRdb re-called the reads through MiXCR, storing one row per CDR3 protein. The sample lists some 220,000 distinct CDR3 sequences; approximately 7% were seen once. This clonotype was seen at least ten times. The sample consisted of PBMCs. The receptor was isolated from a human donor in good health (CMV status not recorded). Some clones in this sample may be carry-over from other donors' samples.

CDR3 loop: CASSLSDTQYF. In DNA, the CDR3 is TGTGCCAGCAGTTTATCAGATACGCAGTATTTT. This chain connects TRBV12-3 or TRBV12-4 to TRBJ2-3; D remains unclear. V was shortened by 2 bases and J by 4 bases, with 1 base between the two germline ends. The CDR3 totals 11 residues.